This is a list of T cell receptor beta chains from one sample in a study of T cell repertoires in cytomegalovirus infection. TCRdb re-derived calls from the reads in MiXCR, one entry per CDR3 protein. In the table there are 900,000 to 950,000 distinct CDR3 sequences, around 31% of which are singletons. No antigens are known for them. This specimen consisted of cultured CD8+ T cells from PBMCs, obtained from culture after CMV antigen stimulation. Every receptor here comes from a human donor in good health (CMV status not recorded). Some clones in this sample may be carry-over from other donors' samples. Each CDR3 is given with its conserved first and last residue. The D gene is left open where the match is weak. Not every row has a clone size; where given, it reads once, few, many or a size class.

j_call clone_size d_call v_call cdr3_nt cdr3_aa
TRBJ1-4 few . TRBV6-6 TGTGCCAGCAGTTACTCGATCGTGCTTCCGGACGAAAAACTGTTTTTT CASSYSIVLPDEKLFF
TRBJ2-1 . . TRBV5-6 TGTGCCAGCAGCTTGGCCGACTGGAGCTCCTACAATGAGCAGTTCTTC CASSLADWSSYNEQFF
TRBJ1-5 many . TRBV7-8 TGTGCCAGCACATATGGCTTAGCAGCGAATCAGCCCCAGCATTTT CASTYGLAANQPQHF
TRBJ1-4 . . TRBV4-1 TGCGCCAGCAGCCCTCAGGGGACTAATGAAAAACTGTTTTTT CASSPQGTNEKLFF
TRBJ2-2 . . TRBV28 TGTGCCATTCCCTTTCGACGCATCCCCGGGGAGCTGTTTTTT CAIPFRRIPGELFF
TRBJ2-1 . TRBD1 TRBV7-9 TGTGCCAGCAGCAATTATCCGGGACAGGGGGCGAGGAGATGGGACAATGAGCAGTTCTTC CASSNYPGQGARRWDNEQFF
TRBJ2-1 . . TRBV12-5 TGTGCTAGTGGTTTGGCCGCTTACAGCTCCTACAATGAGCAGTTCTTC CASGLAAYSSYNEQFF
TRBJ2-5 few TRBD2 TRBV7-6 TGTGCCAGCAGCTTAGTCCCTAGCGGGGGCACACAAGAGACCCAGTACTTC CASSLVPSGGTQETQYF
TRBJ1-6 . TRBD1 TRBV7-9 TGTGCCAGCAGCCCGGGACAGGGGGCAGAGGAGTCACCCCTCCACTTT CASSPGQGAEESPLHF
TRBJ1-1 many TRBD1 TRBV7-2 TGTGCCAGCAGCTTCGCCCGACAGGGCCCGAACACTGAAGCTTTCTTT CASSFARQGPNTEAFF
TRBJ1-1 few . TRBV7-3 TGTGCCAGCAGCTCAATGGGGGACATGAACACTGAAGCTTTCTTT CASSSMGDMNTEAFF
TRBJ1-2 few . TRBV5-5 TGTGCCAGCAGCTTGGGAAACTCGGGCTATGGCTACACCTTC CASSLGNSGYGYTF
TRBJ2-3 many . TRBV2 TGTGCCAGCAGTGAAGTTGCCCTCTTCACAGATACGCAGTATTTT CASSEVALFTDTQYF
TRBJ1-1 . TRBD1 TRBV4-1 TGCGCCAGCAGCCCAGGACAGGGTAGGGGGAACACTGAAGCTTTCTTT CASSPGQGRGNTEAFF
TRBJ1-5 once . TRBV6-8 TGTGCCAGCAGTCCTCCTCCTTGGAGGAATCAGCCCCAGCATTTT CASSPPPWRNQPQHF
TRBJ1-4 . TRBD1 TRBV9 TGTGCCAGCAGCGTAACTGGGACAGGGAATGAAAAACTGTTTTTT CASSVTGTGNEKLFF
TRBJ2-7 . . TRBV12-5 TGTGCCACCCGGGACAACTCCTACGAGCAGTACTTC CATRDNSYEQYF
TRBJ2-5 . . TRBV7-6 TGTACCAGCAGCGGCGTCGCAGCTGCAGTGGAGACCCAGTACTTC CTSSGVAAAVETQYF
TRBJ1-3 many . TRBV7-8 TGTGCCAGCAACCTAACGGCTGGCCGGCTGGGAAACACCATATATTTT CASNLTAGRLGNTIYF
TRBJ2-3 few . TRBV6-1 TGTGCCAGCAGTGAAGCGTGGCGGCAGAGGAGCACAGATACGCAGTATTTT CASSEAWRQRSTDTQYF
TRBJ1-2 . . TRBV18 TGTGCCAGCTCACCACGATACAGGGATGAAAGCTATGGCTACACCTTC CASSPRYRDESYGYTF
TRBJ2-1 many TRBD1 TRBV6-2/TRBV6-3 TGTGCCAGCAGTTACCAGGGGACAGGGTCTGATGAGCAGTTCTTC CASSYQGTGSDEQFF
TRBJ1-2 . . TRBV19 TGTGCCAGTAGCTGGTCCCGGGACCCAGGGACTAACTATGGCTACACCTTC CASSWSRDPGTNYGYTF
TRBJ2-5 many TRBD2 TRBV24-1 TGTGCCACCAGTGATTTCGGACTAGCGGGGGGGCAGACCCAGTACTTC CATSDFGLAGGQTQYF
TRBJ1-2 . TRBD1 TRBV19 TGTGCCAGTAGTACCGGACAGGGGAATGGCTACACCTTC CASSTGQGNGYTF
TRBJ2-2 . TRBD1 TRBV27 TGTGCCAGCAGTGTTATTCCCGGGACAGGGGGCACCGGGGAGCTGTTTTTT CASSVIPGTGGTGELFF
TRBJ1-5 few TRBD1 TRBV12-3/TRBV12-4 TGTGCCAGCAGTACAGGGGGCTGGCAGCCCCAGCATTTT CASSTGGWQPQHF
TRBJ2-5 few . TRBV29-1 TGCAGCGTTGAAGATGCGCAGCCCCAAGAGACCCAGTACTTC CSVEDAQPQETQYF
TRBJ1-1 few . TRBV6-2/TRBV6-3 TGTGCCAGCAGTTACCAAGGACTGCCTGAAGCTTTCTTT CASSYQGLPEAFF
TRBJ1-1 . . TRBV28 TGTGCCAGCAGGACGACAGATACCTTACACACTGAAGCTTTCTTT CASRTTDTLHTEAFF
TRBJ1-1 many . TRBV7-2 TGTGCCATCCCGCTTGGGAATCGGGGGGCGTGCTTTTTT CAIPLGNRGACFF
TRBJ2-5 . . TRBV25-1 TGTGCCAGCAGTGAATATCGGCGGGTGGAGACCCAGTACTTC CASSEYRRVETQYF
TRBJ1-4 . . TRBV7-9 TGTGCCAGCAGCCTGGACATAGCGAATGAAAAACTGTTTTTT CASSLDIANEKLFF
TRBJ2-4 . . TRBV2 TGTGCCACCGTCCTTTTTACTAACACCAAAAACATTCAGTACTTC CATVLFTNTKNIQYF
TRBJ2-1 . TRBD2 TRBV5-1 TGCGCCAGCAGCTTAATAGCGGGGGTACGGTACAATGAGCAGTTCTTC CASSLIAGVRYNEQFF
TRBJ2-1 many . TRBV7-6 TGTGCCAGCAGCGAGACAGTTTCTTCCTACAATGAGCAGTTCTTC CASSETVSSYNEQFF
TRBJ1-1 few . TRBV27 TGTGCCAGCAGCGACCGGGCCCAGGGTGAAGCTTTCTTT CASSDRAQGEAFF
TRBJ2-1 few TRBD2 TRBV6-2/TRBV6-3 TGTGCCAGCAGTTACCCCCGTGAGATAGCGGGGGGGCCCTACAATGAGCAGTTCTTC CASSYPREIAGGPYNEQFF